The 5 T cell receptor beta chains below all came from one sample that was sequenced in a study of blood T cell repertoires in COVID-19. The protocol was immunoSEQ multiplex PCR, while the TCRdb copy is restricted to in-frame clones and leaves out a portion. There are around 200,000 clones in the sample; approximately 86% occur only once, and more than 4% lies in the top ten. Sequencing used PBMCs or T cells enriched from blood (not recorded which). The origin of the receptors is a woman aged 25 to 39 who had been exposed to COVID-19.

This rearrangement joins TRBV5-1 to TRBJ1-6, with D perhaps TRBD1 (5 bases). Germline loops: CDR1 SGHRS, CDR2 YFSETQ. The V gene lost 2 bases and the J gene lost 8 bases, with 17 bases spanning the gap. The CDR3 length is 16 residues. The CDR3 DNA follows: TGCGCCAGCAGCTTATGGGGCCCCGGTCGCCATTCACCCCTCCACTTT. Translating gives CASSLWGPGRHSPLHF.

The gene calls are TRBV7-2 and TRBJ2-5; D gene ambiguous. V lost 1 base, J lost 3 bases, and 6 bases lay in between. Germline V CDR1 and CDR2: SGHTA, FQGNSA. CDR3 length: 13 residues. The CDR3 DNA follows: TGTGCCAGCAGCTTAGGGCCGAAAGAGACCCAGTACTTC. Its protein is CASSLGPKETQYF.

V and J are TRBV10-3 and TRBJ2-2, with D possibly being TRBD1 (6 bases). Trimming took 1 base from V and 0 from J, leaving 12 bases between them. Germline CDR1 is ENHRY and CDR2 is SYGVKD. This CDR3 comprises 17 residues. The CDR3 nucleotides read TGTGCCATCAGTGAGTTACAGGGAGTGGCGAACACCGGGGAGCTGTTTTTT. Translation: CAISELQGVANTGELFF.

V usage is TRBV15 and J usage is TRBJ1-2; the D gene is possibly TRBD1 (5 bases). This CDR3 is 15 amino acids long. Per germline, CDR1 LNHNV and CDR2 YYDKDF (reference sequence). The V end lost 0 bases, the J end lost 0 bases, and 8 bases lay between the germline ends. The CDR3 sequence: CATSRDPGSNYGYTF. CDR3 bases: TGTGCCACCAGCAGAGATCCAGGGTCTAACTATGGCTACACCTTC.

The sample holds a few counts of this clone. The CDR3 protein is CASSVGASGSGEKLFF. CDR3 coding DNA: TGTGCCAGCAGCGTTGGGGCATCAGGTTCCGGGGAAAAACTGTTTTTT. The chain recombines TRBV9 with TRBJ1-4, with a possible D match to TRBD1 (5 bases). Germline V gene sequence: CDR1 SGDLS, CDR2 YYNGEE. The germline V and J ends were trimmed by 2 bases and 8 bases, with 19 bases remaining between them. The CDR3 runs 16 residues. Together with reference TRBV9 and TRBJ1-4, the CDR3 gives the full variable domain: DSGVTQTPKHLITATGQRVTLRCSPRSGDLSVYWYQQSLDQGLQFLIQYYNGEERAKGNILERFSAQQFPDLHSELNLSSLELGDSALYFCASSVGASGSGEKLFFGSGTQLSVL.